The clone carrying this TCR beta chain was recorded at least ten times. The antigen remains unidentified. These data come from a study of CD8 T cells in ankylosing spondylitis. Study-wide results and caveats: What appeared characteristic of ankylosing spondylitis blood was a TCR beta motif of eight highly homologous variants. Peripheral blood samples showed relatively rare disease-linked clones, and these clones were CD8+. Before this, some motif variants had been reported in reactive arthritis synovial fluid and blood.

Quantitative 5'-RACE with molecular barcodes generated TCR beta libraries. One entry per CDR3 protein results from TCRdb running MiXCR on the 5' RACE reads. The sample contains about 190,000 distinct CDR3 sequences, 10% to 15% of which appear only once. Germline CDR1 and CDR2: MNHNS and SASEGT. The CDR3 is 11 residues long. Trimming took 7 bases from V and 5 from J, leaving 7 bases between them. The sample taken for sequencing was blood, either unsorted or a sorted T cell fraction (not recorded which). The receptor was isolated from a female donor with ankylosing spondylitis or in good health (not recorded which). This chain connects TRBV6-1 to TRBJ2-3; D unresolved. The CDR3 region is CASKFGDTQYF. As DNA, the CDR3 is TGTGCCAGCAAATTCGGAGATACGCAGTATTTT.